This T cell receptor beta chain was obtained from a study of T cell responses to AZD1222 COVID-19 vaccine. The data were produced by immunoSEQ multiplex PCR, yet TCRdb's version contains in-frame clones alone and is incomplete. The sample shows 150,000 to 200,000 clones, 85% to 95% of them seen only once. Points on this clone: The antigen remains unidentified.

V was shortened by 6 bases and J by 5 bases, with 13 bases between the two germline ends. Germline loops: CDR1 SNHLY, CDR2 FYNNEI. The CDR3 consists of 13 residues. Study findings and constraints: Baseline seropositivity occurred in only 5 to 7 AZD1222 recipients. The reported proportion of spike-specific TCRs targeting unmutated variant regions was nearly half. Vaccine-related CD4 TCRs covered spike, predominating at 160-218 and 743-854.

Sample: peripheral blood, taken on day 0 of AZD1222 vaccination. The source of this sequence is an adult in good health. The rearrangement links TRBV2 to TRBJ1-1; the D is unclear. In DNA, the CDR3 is TGTGCCAGCAGCTTCAGGAGAGGTACTGAAGCTTTCTTT. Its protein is CASSFRRGTEAFF.